A single TCR beta chain is shown here with its context. Its antigen remains unknown. The sample comes from a study of shared clonotypes between healthy human individuals. The repertoire was sequenced with immunoSEQ multiplex PCR; TCRdb's copy has only in-frame clones and lacks some. The sample yields millions of clones, approximately 95% seen once. The V and J ends lost 7 bases and 3 bases, in that order; junction bases with no gene match: 9. CDR3 length: 14 residues. Germline V gene sequence: CDR1 SGHAT, CDR2 FQNNGV. Study-level points and caveats: Memory subsets generally showed lower estimated richness than naive subsets. Rarefaction showed that sequencing of sorted subsets was incomplete (despite large depth).

The chain has TRBV11-2 and TRBJ2-7; 7 bases match TRBD1. Specimen: naive CD4+ T cells from PBMCs. Subset noted: CD45RA+ positively selected. The sequence was collected from a man younger than 30 in good health. Some clones in this sample may be carry-over from other donors' samples. The CDR3 DNA sequence: TGTGCCAGCACCGAGGGACAGACCAACTACGAGCAGTACTTC. Translated: CASTEGQTNYEQYF.